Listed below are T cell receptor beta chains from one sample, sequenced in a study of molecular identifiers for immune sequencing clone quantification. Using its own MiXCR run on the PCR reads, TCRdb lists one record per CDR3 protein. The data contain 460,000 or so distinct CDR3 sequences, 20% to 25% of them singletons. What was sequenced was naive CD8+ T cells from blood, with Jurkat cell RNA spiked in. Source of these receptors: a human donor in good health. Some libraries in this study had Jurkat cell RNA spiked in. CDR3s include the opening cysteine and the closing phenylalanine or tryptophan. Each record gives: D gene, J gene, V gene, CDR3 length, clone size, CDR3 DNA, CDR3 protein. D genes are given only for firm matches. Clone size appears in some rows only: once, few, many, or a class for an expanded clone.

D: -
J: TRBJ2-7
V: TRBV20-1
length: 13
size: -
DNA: TGCAGTGCCACTAAGGAAGTTACCTACGAGCAGTACTTC
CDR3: CSATKEVTYEQYF

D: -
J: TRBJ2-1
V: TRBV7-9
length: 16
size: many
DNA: TGTGCCAGCAGCCCCTGGTCCGCCCACGAGGTAGATGAGCAGTTCTTC
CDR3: CASSPWSAHEVDEQFF

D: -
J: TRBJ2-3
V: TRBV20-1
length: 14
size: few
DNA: TGCAGTGCTAGAGATTTGGCGGGCACAGATACGCAGTATTTT
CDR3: CSARDLAGTDTQYF

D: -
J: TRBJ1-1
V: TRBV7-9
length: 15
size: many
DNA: TGTGCCAGCAGCCCCGTTTTGGGGTACAACACTGAAGCTTTCTTT
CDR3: CASSPVLGYNTEAFF

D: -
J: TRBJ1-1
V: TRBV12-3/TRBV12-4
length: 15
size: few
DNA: TGTGCCAGCAGTTGGAGTGGGTATGGGAACACTGAAGCTTTCTTT
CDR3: CASSWSGYGNTEAFF

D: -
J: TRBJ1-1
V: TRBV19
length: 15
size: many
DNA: TGTGCCAGTAGTATGGCAGGAATACATTACACTGAAGCTTTCTTT
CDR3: CASSMAGIHYTEAFF

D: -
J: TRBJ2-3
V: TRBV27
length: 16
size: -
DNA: TGTGCCAGCAGTTTGAAGATTAGGGCTGGAGCAGATACGCAGTATTTT
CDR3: CASSLKIRAGADTQYF

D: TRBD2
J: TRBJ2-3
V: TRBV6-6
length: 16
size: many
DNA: TGTGCCAGCACCGACATGAGCGGGAGTAACACAGATACGCAGTATTTT
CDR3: CASTDMSGSNTDTQYF

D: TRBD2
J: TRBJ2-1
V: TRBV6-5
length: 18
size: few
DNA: TGTGCCAGCAGTTACTCATGGCTAGCGGGGGGGCTGAACAATGAGCAGTTCTTC
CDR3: CASSYSWLAGGLNNEQFF

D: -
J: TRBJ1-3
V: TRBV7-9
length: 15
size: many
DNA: TGTGCCAGCGAAACCGGGTCCAACTCTGGAAACACCATATATTTT
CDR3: CASETGSNSGNTIYF

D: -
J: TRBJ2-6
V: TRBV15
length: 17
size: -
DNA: TGTGCCACGGGAGCGTGGGGTTTCGCGACAGGGGCCAACGTCCTGACTTTC
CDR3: CATGAWGFATGANVLTF

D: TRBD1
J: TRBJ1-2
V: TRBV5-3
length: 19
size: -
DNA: TGTGCCAGCAGCGAACCAACAGGGGGGGTCACTCCGGCGGATTATAGCTACACCTTC
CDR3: CASSEPTGGVTPADYSYTF

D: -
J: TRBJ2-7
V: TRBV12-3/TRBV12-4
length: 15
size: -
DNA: TGTGCCAGCAGTTCAGACAGGCTCGAGGCCTACGAGCAGTACTTC
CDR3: CASSSDRLEAYEQYF

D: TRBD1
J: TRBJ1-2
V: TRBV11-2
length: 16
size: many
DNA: TGTGCCAGCAGTCTCCAAACCACAGGGGGAGGCTATGGCTACACCTTC
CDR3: CASSLQTTGGGYGYTF